Following are 11 T cell receptor beta chains from one sample sequenced in a study of T cells of healthy individuals. TCRdb reanalysed the 5' RACE reads using MiXCR and keeps one entry per CDR3 protein. The repertoire includes around 63,000 distinct CDR3 sequences, 15% to 20% of them detected once, and around 5.1% sits in the top ten. The source of these receptors is a human donor in good health.

This chain links TRBV7-2 with TRBJ1-2; D is undetermined. This CDR3 contains 14 residues. V shed 0 bases and J shed 6 bases, with 11 bases lying between them. Germline CDR1 is SGHTA and CDR2 is FQGNSA. The CDR3 DNA reads TGTGCCAGCAGCTTAGCGCTAACCGGGGATGGCTACACCTTC. The encoded protein is CASSLALTGDGYTF.

In this sample, this clonotype turned up many times. V gene TRBV2 combines with J gene TRBJ2-1; tentative D call: TRBD2 (6 bases). Germline-derived CDR1 and CDR2 are SNHLY and FYNNEI. The CDR3 contains 14 residues. Trimming stripped 8 bases from V and 0 bases from J, with 11 bases between. The CDR3, as DNA: TGTGCCAGCCAAGGGAGGAGCTCCTACAATGAGCAGTTCTTC. This encodes CASQGRSSYNEQFF.

Points on this clonotype: Sequence at one end of the junction differs from germline and may be a read error. The V gene is TRBV7-9, the J gene TRBJ1-4; 7 bases align to TRBD1. The CDR3 has 13 residues. Germline V CDR1 and CDR2: SEHNR, FQNEAQ (reference sequence). The CDR3 sequence: CVSSSRTGVELFF. The CDR3, as DNA: TGTGTCAGCAGCAGCCGTACAGGGGTAGAACTGTTTTTT.

This clonotype was observed a handful of times. CDR3 nucleotides: TGTGCCAGCAGCAAAGAGGCACTAGCGTACACAGATACGCAGTATTTT. Its protein is CASSKEALAYTDTQYF. The chain uses TRBV2 and TRBJ2-3, with TRBD2 matching 7 bases. V shed 6 bases and J 2 bases; nucleotides not matched to a gene: 11. The CDR3 has 16 residues. Germline V gene data show CDR1 as SNHLY and CDR2 as FYNNEI.

The sample holds a few counts of this clonotype. The rearrangement links TRBV5-1 to TRBJ1-1, with D hard to call. Germline CDR1 is SGHRS and CDR2 is YFSETQ. Trimming took 0 bases from V and 0 from J, leaving 15 bases between them. The CDR3 consists of 17 residues. The CDR3: CASSLEVRRRLNTEAFF. CDR3 sequence (DNA): TGCGCCAGCAGCTTGGAGGTCAGGCGACGACTGAACACTGAAGCTTTCTTT.

This clonotype appeared many times. This chain uses TRBV6-6 with TRBJ1-2, with TRBD1 matching over 9 bases. V shed 5 bases, J shed 2 bases, and the junction held 9 bases outside the gene matches. The CDR3 consists of 16 residues. CDR1 and CDR2 from the germline V gene are MNHNY and SVGAGI (reference sequence). For the CDR3, the DNA is TGTGCCAGCAGTCCGACGCCGGGACAGGGAAACTATGGCTACACCTTC. Translated, it gives CASSPTPGQGNYGYTF.

Judged by abundance, this clonotype is medium-sized. This chain links TRBV20-1 with TRBJ1-2; D gene unclear. Trimming took off 3 bases at V and 3 bases at J, with 20 bases between the two ends. CDR1 is DFQATT and CDR2 is SNEGSKA in the germline V gene (reference sequence). The CDR3 is 16 residues long. CDR3 in amino acids: CSARIPRWGRDYGYTF. The CDR3 DNA is TGCAGTGCTAGGATCCCCCGGTGGGGTAGGGACTATGGCTACACCTTC.

This clonotype showed up many times. The V gene is TRBV6-6, the J gene TRBJ1-2; 7 nucleotides align to TRBD1. CDR3 length equals 16 residues. Germline trimming cut 2 bases from V and 3 bases from J; bases unmatched to any gene: 9. Germline CDR1 reads MNHNY; CDR2 reads SVGAGI (reference sequence). The CDR3 DNA sequence: TGTGCCAGCAGTTACCCGAGACAGGGCCTCGACTATGGCTACACCTTC. It translates to CASSYPRQGLDYGYTF.

The V gene is TRBV13, the J gene TRBJ2-1; 9 bases are a match to TRBD2. This CDR3 spans 15 amino acids. Germline assignment: CDR1 PRHDT and CDR2 FYEKMQ (reference sequence). V dropped 4 bases and J dropped 2; count of bases not matched to a gene: 3. Here the CDR3 reads CASSWGTSPYNEQFF. CDR3 in DNA: TGTGCCAGCAGCTGGGGGACTAGCCCCTACAATGAGCAGTTCTTC.

This clonotype was counted a few times. This chain links TRBV3-1 with TRBJ1-1; D is possibly TRBD1 (5 bases). The ends were cut back, 3 bases at V and 6 bases at J, with 11 bases in the middle. The CDR3 consists of 13 residues. From germline, CDR1 is LGHDT and CDR2 YNNKEL (reference sequence). This chain's CDR3 is CASSHRVDAEAFF. CDR3 nucleotides: TGTGCCAGCAGCCACAGGGTAGATGCTGAAGCTTTCTTT.

V is TRBV15 and J is TRBJ2-7, with D perhaps matching TRBD1 (6 bases). In germline, CDR1 is LNHNV, CDR2 YYDKDF (reference sequence). Trimming left V 3 bases short and J 3 bases short, with 12 bases between. CDR3 size: 14 residues. CDR3 region: CATSRIDRYYEQYF. CDR3 DNA sequence: TGTGCCACCAGCAGGATTGACAGGTACTACGAGCAGTACTTC. Combining the CDR3 with reference TRBV15 and TRBJ2-7 gives the whole variable domain DAMVIQNPRYQVTQFGKPVTLSCSQTLNHNVMYWYQQKSSQAPKLLFHYYDKDFNNEADTPDNFQSRRPNTSFCFLDIRSPGLGDTAMYLCATSRIDRYYEQYFGPGTRLTVT.